This passage covers 20 T cell receptor beta chains from one sample sequenced in a study of blood T cells in healthy people across ages. With a J-beta primer mix and a sample-barcoded 5' primer, a second PCR ran about 7 to 12 cycles. One entry per CDR3 protein, called by TCRdb with MiXCR from the 5' RACE reads. Of about 1.8 million distinct CDR3 sequences in the sample, 40% to 55% are singletons; the top ten hold more than 2%. Sequencing was carried out using blood. These receptors were obtained from a woman aged 40 to 50 in good health.

CDR3 coding DNA: TGTGCCAGCAGTTACTCGACGGGACAGGGGAGCGAGCAGTACTTC. Translated: CASSYSTGQGSEQYF. V usage is TRBV6-5 and J usage is TRBJ2-4; 10 bases are a match to TRBD1. The J call may be incorrect, as the DNA end agrees better with TRBJ2-7. CDR1 is MNHEY and CDR2 is SVGAGI in the germline V gene. The CDR3 loop spans 15 amino acids.

This clonotype was seen more than once but under ten times. V is TRBV27 and J is TRBJ2-4; TRBD1 might be the D (5 bases). The J call is uncertain, as TRBJ2-7 better fits the DNA end. Germline V gene sequence: CDR1 MNHEY, CDR2 SMNVEV (reference sequence). This CDR3 is built from 14 residues. The CDR3 sequence: CASHLKGITYEQYF. The CDR3 coding sequence is TGTGCCAGCCATTTAAAGGGGATCACCTACGAGCAGTACTTC.

V and J are TRBV24-1 and TRBJ2-2; D perhaps matches TRBD2 (5 bases). The CDR3 runs 16 residues. Germline lookup yields CDR1 KGHDR and CDR2 SFDVKD. Between the trimmed V and J ends, which lost 4 bases and 4 bases, there was a span of 15 bases. The CDR3 coding sequence is TGTGCCACCAGTGAGGGCGGCGGGCCCTTCACCGGGGAGCTGTTTTTT. This encodes CATSEGGGPFTGELFF.

This clonotype was counted once. The V gene is TRBV15, the J gene TRBJ2-4, with 9 bases aligning to TRBD1. The last part of the DNA fits TRBJ2-7 better; the J call may be wrong. CDR1 is LNHNV and CDR2 is YYDKDF in the germline V gene (reference sequence). This CDR3 has 14 residues. CDR3 DNA: TGTGCCACCAGGGCCGGGACAGGGTTCGACGAGCAGTACTTC. Amino acid sequence: CATRAGTGFDEQYF.

The rearrangement links TRBV20-1 to TRBJ2-5, with D tentatively TRBD2 (6 bases). CDR3 length: 14 residues. Per germline, CDR1 DFQATT and CDR2 SNEGSKA (reference sequence). V was pared by 6 bases and J by 2 bases, with 16 bases between. The chain's CDR3 is CSAGGSGLQETQYF. The CDR3 nucleotides read TGCAGTGCCGGAGGGTCAGGATTACAAGAGACCCAGTACTTC.

This clonotype showed up just a few times. The chain links TRBV6-2 or TRBV6-3 to TRBJ2-5, with D hard to call. The germline gives CDR1 MNHEY, CDR2 SVGEGT. Between the trimmed V and J ends, which lost 7 bases and 0 bases, there was a span of 12 bases. The CDR3 sequence is 14 residues long. Here the CDR3 reads CASKGPLYQETQYF. The CDR3 nucleotides are TGTGCCAGCAAAGGACCTTTGTACCAAGAGACCCAGTACTTC.

The chain employs TRBV20-1 and TRBJ2-7, with D perhaps given as TRBD1 or TRBD2 (5 bases each). V lost 1 base and J 2 bases, leaving 15 bases between the germline ends. CDR1 and CDR2 from the germline V gene are DFQATT and SNEGSKA (reference sequence). The CDR3 has 15 residues. Here the CDR3 reads CSARVAGARAYEQYF. The CDR3 region has the DNA TGCAGTGCTAGAGTAGCCGGGGCGCGGGCCTACGAGCAGTACTTC.

V gene TRBV5-1 combines with J gene TRBJ2-5; no reliable D call. The germline V and J ends were trimmed by 6 bases and 1 base, with 13 bases remaining between them. Germline lookup yields CDR1 SGHRS and CDR2 YFSETQ. The CDR3 has 14 amino acids. Here the CDR3 reads CASTLTGIQETQYF. The CDR3 region has the DNA TGCGCCAGCACTCTGACCGGCATCCAAGAGACCCAGTACTTC.

Written as DNA, the CDR3 is TGTGCCAGCACCCTCCGAAACTATGGCTACACCTTC. This codes for CASTLRNYGYTF. The rearrangement joins TRBV28 to TRBJ1-2; D call uncertain. The V and J ends lost 7 bases and 2 bases respectively, with 8 bases between them. The CDR3 runs to 12 residues. The germline V gene has CDR1 MDHEN and CDR2 SYDVKM.

The chain combines TRBV6-1 with TRBJ2-1, with D possibly TRBD1 on 6 matching bases. V lost 3 bases and J 6 bases, leaving 27 bases between the germline ends. The CDR3 consists of 19 residues. Looked up from germline, CDR1 is MNHNS and CDR2 is SASEGT. CDR3 nucleotides: TGTGCCAGCAGTGATAATCCCAAAGACGACAGGTGGGAATCCAATGAGCAGTTCTTC. The encoded protein is CASSDNPKDDRWESNEQFF.

The count of this clonotype is one. The chain is built from TRBV20-1 and TRBJ2-5; 13 bases are shared with TRBD2. This CDR3 comprises 16 residues. Germline V gene data show CDR1 as DFQATT and CDR2 as SNEGSKA (reference sequence). The J segment lost 4 bases and the V segment lost 2 bases, leaving 7 bases of the junction unmatched. CDR3 bases: TGCAGTGCTAGAACAACTAGCGGGGGGGCATCAGAGACCCAGTACTTC. This sequence encodes CSARTTSGGASETQYF.

This chain uses TRBV24-1 with TRBJ2-3; D is tentatively TRBD1 or TRBD2 (7 bases each). The CDR3 is 18 residues long. V was pared by 4 bases and J by 5 bases, with 24 bases between. Germline lookup yields CDR1 KGHDR and CDR2 SFDVKD. In DNA form, the CDR3 reads TGTGCCACCAGTGAGGCCAAAACCCCAGGGGGGGCGAGAGATACGCAGTATTTT. Translated: CATSEAKTPGGARDTQYF.

This clonotype occurred many times. The V gene is TRBV7-2, the J gene TRBJ1-4; no firm D call. This CDR3 spans 14 amino acids. In germline, CDR1 is SGHTA, CDR2 FQGNSA. V was cut by 2 bases and J by 0 bases, with 4 bases left in between. CDR3 coding DNA: TGTGCCAGCAGCTTACAGGCAACTAATGAAAAACTGTTTTTT. Translating it yields CASSLQATNEKLFF.

The chain has TRBV5-4 and TRBJ2-4; 12 bases match TRBD1. TRBJ2-7 matches the DNA end more closely, so the J call is doubtful. Per the germline V gene, CDR1 is SGHNT and CDR2 is YYREEE (reference sequence). The CDR3 is made up of 15 amino acids. The CDR3 DNA reads TGTGCCAGCAGCCGGGGACAGGGGGCGAATTACGAGCAGTACTTC. As protein: CASSRGQGANYEQYF.

This clonotype was counted only a few times. The V and J genes are TRBV6-6 and TRBJ2-5; 9 nucleotides agree with TRBD2. CDR3 size: 13 residues. The germline CDR1 and CDR2 sequences are MNHNY and SVGAGI (reference sequence). V lost 10 bases and J lost 1; bases outside the gene matches: 4. The CDR3 reads CATVLAGQETQYF. Written as DNA, the CDR3 is TGTGCCACTGTACTAGCGGGCCAAGAGACCCAGTACTTC.

The chain couples TRBV29-1 to TRBJ1-2; D is undetermined. Germline values: CDR1 SQVTM, CDR2 ANQGSEA. The V end lost 3 bases, the J end lost 0 bases, and 11 bases lay between the germline ends. This CDR3 spans 14 amino acids. The CDR3 sequence is CSVDLPYPNYGYTF. CDR3 nucleotides: TGCAGCGTTGACCTCCCATATCCTAACTATGGCTACACCTTC.

This clonotype was recorded only once. V and J are TRBV5-1 and TRBJ2-6, with 12 bases that match TRBD2. The CDR3 has 18 amino acids. V lost 5 bases to trimming and J lost 0 bases; unmatched junction nucleotides: 6. Germline CDR1 reads SGHRS; CDR2 reads YFSETQ. This CDR3 reads CASRTSGGTPSGANVLTF. The CDR3, as DNA: TGCGCCAGCAGAACTAGCGGGGGGACTCCCTCTGGGGCCAACGTCCTGACTTTC.

In the case of this clonotype: Its ends do not fully match the called genes, so a read error is possible. This chain joins TRBV15 and TRBJ1-2; D not certain. This CDR3 has 17 residues. Germline CDR1 and CDR2: LNHNV and YYDKDF (reference sequence). This chain's CDR3 is CAASRDHEVYVSYGYTF. CDR3 in DNA: TGTGCCGCCAGCAGAGATCATGAGGTTTACGTCTCCTATGGCTACACCTTC.

The rearrangement joins TRBV9 to TRBJ2-1; D is possibly TRBD2 (7 bases). Germline lookup yields CDR1 SGDLS and CDR2 YYNGEE. V dropped 4 bases and J dropped 2 bases, with 16 bases sitting between them. The CDR3 loop spans 16 amino acids. CDR3 sequence: CASSFGTTGTYNEQFF. CDR3 coding DNA: TGTGCCAGCAGCTTTGGGACTACAGGGACCTACAATGAGCAGTTCTTC.

This chain links TRBV6-1 with TRBJ2-1; 7 bases align to TRBD1. The CDR3 is 17 amino acids. Germline CDR1 is MNHNS and CDR2 is SASEGT. V lost 6 bases and J lost 1; bases outside the gene matches: 12. This chain's CDR3 is CASRVADRPRSYNEQFF. CDR3 nucleotides: TGTGCCAGCAGAGTCGCGGACAGGCCCCGGTCCTACAATGAGCAGTTCTTC.